Following are 6 T cell receptor beta chains from one sample sequenced in a study of T cell responses to AZD1222 COVID-19 vaccine. Generated by immunoSEQ multiplex PCR, the TCRdb table keeps only in-frame clones and is missing some. Of around 130,000 clones in the sample, approximately 90% were seen once. Sequenced material: peripheral blood, taken 28 days after the second AZD1222 dose. The origin of the receptors is an adult who received the AZD1222 COVID-19 vaccine.

The V and J genes are TRBV2 and TRBJ1-6, with D perhaps TRBD1 (6 bases). This CDR3 is 16 amino acids long. The V and J ends lost 6 bases and 5 bases respectively, with 17 bases between them. Germline CDR1 is SNHLY and CDR2 is FYNNEI. The CDR3 sequence is CASSVAGTPNNSPLHF. The CDR3 DNA sequence: TGTGCCAGCAGCGTAGCCGGGACACCAAATAATTCACCCCTCCACTTT.

Here the CDR3 DNA reads TGTGCCATCAGCCGAACGGGAGACACTGAAGCTTTCTTT. Residues: CAISRTGDTEAFF. This rearrangement joins TRBV10-3 to TRBJ1-1; D remains ambiguous. CDR1 ENHRY and CDR2 SYGVKD come from the germline V gene. The V end was cut by 6 bases, the J end by 3 bases, with 11 bases between. This CDR3 region has 13 residues.

V gene TRBV2 combines with J gene TRBJ1-5; D is unclear. The germline V gene has CDR1 SNHLY and CDR2 FYNNEI. CDR3 size: 14 residues. The V end lost 4 bases, the J end lost 4 bases, and 11 bases lay between the germline ends. Written as DNA, the CDR3 is TGTGCCAGCAGTGGTCAGACGGAGAATCAGCCCCAGCATTTT. Amino acids: CASSGQTENQPQHF.

This chain joins TRBV5-1 and TRBJ1-2; D is undetermined. Germline V gene data show CDR1 as SGHRS and CDR2 as YFSETQ. This CDR3 has 15 amino acids. With 0 bases removed from V and 0 bases from J, the gap between germline ends came to 9 bases. The CDR3: CASSLAASANYGYTF. CDR3 DNA: TGCGCCAGCAGCTTGGCGGCCTCAGCTAACTATGGCTACACCTTC.

The chain uses TRBV19 and TRBJ2-3; no clear D. This CDR3 contains 13 residues. Trimming pared 3 bases from V and 4 bases from J, leaving 8 bases between. Germline assignment: CDR1 LNHDA and CDR2 SQIVND (reference sequence). The CDR3 sequence is CASSIGVADTQYF. The CDR3 region has the DNA TGTGCCAGTAGTATTGGAGTGGCAGATACGCAGTATTTT.

The chain links TRBV11-2 to TRBJ2-7; D might be TRBD1 (6 bases). Per the germline V gene, CDR1 is SGHAT and CDR2 is FQNNGV. This CDR3 has 15 residues. V was pared by 4 bases and J by 5 bases, with 18 bases between. DNA of the CDR3: TGTGCCAGCAGCTCACGCGCAGGGGCGGTCAACGAGCAGTACTTC. This gives the protein CASSSRAGAVNEQYF.